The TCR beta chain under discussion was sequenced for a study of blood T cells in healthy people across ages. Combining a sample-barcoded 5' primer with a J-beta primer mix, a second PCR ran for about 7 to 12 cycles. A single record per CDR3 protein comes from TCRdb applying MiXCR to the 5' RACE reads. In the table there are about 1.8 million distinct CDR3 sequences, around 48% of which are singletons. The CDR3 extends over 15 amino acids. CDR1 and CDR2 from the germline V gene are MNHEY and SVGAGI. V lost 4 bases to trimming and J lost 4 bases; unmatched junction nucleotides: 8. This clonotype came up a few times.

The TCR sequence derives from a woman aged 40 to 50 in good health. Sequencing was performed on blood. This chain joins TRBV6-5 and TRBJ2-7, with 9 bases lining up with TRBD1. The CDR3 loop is CASSFSGTGRYEQYF. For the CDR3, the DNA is TGTGCCAGCAGTTTCTCAGGGACAGGGCGTTACGAGCAGTACTTC.